What follows are 3 T cell receptor beta chains derived from one specimen sequenced in a study of PD-L1 blockade in urothelial cancer. Data came from immunoSEQ multiplex PCR; TCRdb stores just in-frame clones and leaves some out. The sample has about 100,000 clones, 90% to 95% seen once. The sequenced sample was PBMCs, obtained around atezolizumab (anti-PD-L1) treatment. The receptors come from a woman of 80 years or more with urothelial cancer.

The rearrangement uses TRBV18 and TRBJ2-7; D may be TRBD2 (5 bases). The CDR3 is 15 residues long. The germline V gene encodes CDR1 KGHSH and CDR2 LQKENI. Trimming stripped 0 bases from V and 5 bases from J, with 14 bases between. CDR3 sequence: CASSPPSRAGDEQYF. The CDR3 nucleotides are TGTGCCAGCTCACCACCGAGCCGGGCCGGGGACGAGCAGTACTTC.

The chain joins TRBV9 to TRBJ2-7, with TRBD1 matching over 8 bases. Germline-derived CDR1 and CDR2 are SGDLS and YYNGEE. Unmatched junction bases numbered 6, after V lost 2 bases and J lost 2 bases. CDR3 size: 15 residues. This chain's CDR3 is CASSVTGGPAYEQYF. The CDR3 coding sequence is TGTGCCAGCAGCGTTACAGGGGGACCGGCCTACGAGCAGTACTTC.

V is TRBV10-3 and J is TRBJ2-1; 14 bases agree with TRBD2. CDR1 is ENHRY, CDR2 SYGVKD, per germline. This CDR3 has 16 residues. V shed 2 bases, J shed 7 bases, and the junction held 4 bases outside the gene matches. CDR3 protein: CAISELGLAGANEQFF. In nucleotides, the CDR3 is TGTGCCATCAGTGAGCTGGGACTAGCGGGGGCGAATGAGCAGTTCTTC.